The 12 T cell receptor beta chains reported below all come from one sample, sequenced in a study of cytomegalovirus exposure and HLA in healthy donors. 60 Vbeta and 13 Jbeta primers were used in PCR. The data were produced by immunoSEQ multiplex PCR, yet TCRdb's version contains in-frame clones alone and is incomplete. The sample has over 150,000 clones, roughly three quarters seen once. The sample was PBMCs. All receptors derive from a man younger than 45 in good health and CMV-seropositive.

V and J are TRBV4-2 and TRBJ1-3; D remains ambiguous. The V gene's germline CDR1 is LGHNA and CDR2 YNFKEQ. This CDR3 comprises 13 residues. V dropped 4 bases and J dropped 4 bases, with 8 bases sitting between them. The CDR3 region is CASSPEAGNTIYF. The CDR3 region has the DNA TGTGCCAGCAGCCCCGAGGCGGGAAACACCATATATTTT.

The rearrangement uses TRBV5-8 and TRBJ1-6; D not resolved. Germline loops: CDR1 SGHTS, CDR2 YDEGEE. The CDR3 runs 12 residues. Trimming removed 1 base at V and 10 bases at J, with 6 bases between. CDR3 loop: CASSLPGSPLHF. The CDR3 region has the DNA TGTGCCAGCAGCTTGCCGGGGTCACCCCTCCACTTT.

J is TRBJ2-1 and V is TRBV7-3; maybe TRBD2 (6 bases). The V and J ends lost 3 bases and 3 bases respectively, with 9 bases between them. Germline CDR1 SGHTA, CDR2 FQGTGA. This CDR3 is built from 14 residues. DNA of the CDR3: TGTGCCAGCAGCTTCGGGGGACTCTACAATGAGCAGTTCTTC. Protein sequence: CASSFGGLYNEQFF. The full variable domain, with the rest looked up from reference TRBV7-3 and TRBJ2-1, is GAGVSQTPSNKVTEKGKYVELRCDPISGHTALYWYRQSLGQGPEFLIYFQGTGAADDSGLPNDRFFAVRPEGSVSTLKIQRTERGDSAVYLCASSFGGLYNEQFFGPGTRLTVL.

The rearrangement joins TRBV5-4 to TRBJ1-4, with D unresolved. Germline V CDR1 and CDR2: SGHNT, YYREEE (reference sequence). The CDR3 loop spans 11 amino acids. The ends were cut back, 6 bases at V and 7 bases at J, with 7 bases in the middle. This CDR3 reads CASNSPEKLFF. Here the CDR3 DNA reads TGTGCCAGCAACTCCCCTGAAAAACTGTTTTTT.

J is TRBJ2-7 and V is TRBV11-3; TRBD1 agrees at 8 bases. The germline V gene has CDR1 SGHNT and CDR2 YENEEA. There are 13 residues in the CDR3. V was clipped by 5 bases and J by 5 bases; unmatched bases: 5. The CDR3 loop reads CASSVQGADEQYF. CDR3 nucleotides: TGTGCCAGCAGCGTGCAGGGGGCCGACGAGCAGTACTTC.

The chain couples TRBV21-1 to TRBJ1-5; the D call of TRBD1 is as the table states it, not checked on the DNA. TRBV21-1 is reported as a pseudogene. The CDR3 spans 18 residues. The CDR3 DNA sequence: TGTGCCAGCAGCAGTGGACAGCTCCCTTTACCAAGGGAACAGCCCCAGCATTTT. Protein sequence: CASSSGQLPLPREQPQHF.

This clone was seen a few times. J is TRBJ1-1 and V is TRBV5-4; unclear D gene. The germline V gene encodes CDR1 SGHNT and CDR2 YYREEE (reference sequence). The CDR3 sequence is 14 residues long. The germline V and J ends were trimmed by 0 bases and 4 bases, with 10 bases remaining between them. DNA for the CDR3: TGTGCCAGCAGCTTGGGGGTAGGGAGCACTGAAGCTTTCTTT. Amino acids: CASSLGVGSTEAFF.

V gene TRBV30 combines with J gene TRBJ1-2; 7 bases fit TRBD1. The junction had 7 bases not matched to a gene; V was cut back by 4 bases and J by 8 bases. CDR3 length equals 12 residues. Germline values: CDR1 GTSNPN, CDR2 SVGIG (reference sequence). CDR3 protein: CAWNTQGTGYTF. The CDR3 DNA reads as TGTGCCTGGAATACACAGGGGACCGGCTACACCTTC. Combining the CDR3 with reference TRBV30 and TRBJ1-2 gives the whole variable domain SQTIHQWPATLVQPVGSPLSLECTVEGTSNPNLYWYRQAAGRGLQLLFYSVGIGQISSEVPQNLSASRPQDRQFILSSKKLLLSDSGFYLCAWNTQGTGYTFGSGTRLTVV.

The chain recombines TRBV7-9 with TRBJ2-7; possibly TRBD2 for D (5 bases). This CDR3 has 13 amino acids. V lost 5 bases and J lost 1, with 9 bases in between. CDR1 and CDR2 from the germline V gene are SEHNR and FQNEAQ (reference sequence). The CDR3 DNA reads TGTGCCAGCAGCGAAGGGAGTTCCTACGAGCAGTACTTC. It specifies CASSEGSSYEQYF.

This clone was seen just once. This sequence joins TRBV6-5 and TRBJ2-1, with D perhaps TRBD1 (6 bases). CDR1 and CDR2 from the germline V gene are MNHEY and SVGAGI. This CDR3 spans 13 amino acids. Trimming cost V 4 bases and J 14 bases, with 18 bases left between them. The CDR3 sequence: CASSFYRATPKFF. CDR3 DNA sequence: TGTGCCAGCAGTTTCTACAGGGCCACCCCGAAGTTCTTC.

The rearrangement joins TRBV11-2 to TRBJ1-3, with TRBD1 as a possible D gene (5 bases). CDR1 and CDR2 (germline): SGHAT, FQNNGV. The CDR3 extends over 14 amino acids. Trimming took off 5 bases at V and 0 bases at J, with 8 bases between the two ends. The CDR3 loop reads CASSRGFSGNTIYF. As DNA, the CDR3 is TGTGCCAGCAGCCGGGGGTTCTCTGGAAACACCATATATTTT.

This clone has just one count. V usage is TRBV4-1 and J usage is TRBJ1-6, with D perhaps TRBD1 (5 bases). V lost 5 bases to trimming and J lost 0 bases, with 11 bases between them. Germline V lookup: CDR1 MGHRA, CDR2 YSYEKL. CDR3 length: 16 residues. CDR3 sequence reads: CASSFRGGSYNSPLHF. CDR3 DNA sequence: TGCGCCAGCAGCTTTCGGGGGGGCTCCTATAATTCACCCCTCCACTTT.